The clone carrying this TCR beta chain was observed a handful of times. By 5'RACE with 10-nucleotide random UMIs, the cDNA was made. TCRdb reprocessed the 5' RACE reads with MiXCR, giving one entry per CDR3 protein. This sample has more than 55,000 distinct CDR3 sequences, with about 8.9% found just once. The data belong to a study of neurological immune-mediated disorders. Time point defined: longitudinal time-point 2. Libraries used 2 million unsorted PBMCs kept frozen in RNAlater. The V gene lost 6 bases and the J gene lost 0 bases, with 14 bases spanning the gap. The CDR3 runs to 16 residues. This sequence originates from a man younger than 40 in good health. The chain links TRBV12-3 or TRBV12-4 to TRBJ1-4; D perhaps matches TRBD1 (5 bases). The specimen was PBMCs. CDR3 region: CASSLTGGATNEKLFF. Written as DNA, the CDR3 is TGTGCCAGCAGCTTGACGGGGGGAGCAACTAATGAAAAACTGTTTTTT.